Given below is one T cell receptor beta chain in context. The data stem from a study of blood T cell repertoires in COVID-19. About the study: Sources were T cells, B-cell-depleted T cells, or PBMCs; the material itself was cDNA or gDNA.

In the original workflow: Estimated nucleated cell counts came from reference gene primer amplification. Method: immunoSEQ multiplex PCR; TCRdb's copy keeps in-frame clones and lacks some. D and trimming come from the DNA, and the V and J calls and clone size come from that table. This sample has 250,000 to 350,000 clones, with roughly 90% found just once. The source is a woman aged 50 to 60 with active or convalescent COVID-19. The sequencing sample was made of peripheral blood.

As DNA, the CDR3 is TGTGCCAGCAGCCTACAAACGGGACAGGGGAATGAAAAACTGTTTTTT. As protein: CASSLQTGQGNEKLFF. The gene calls are TRBV7-2 and TRBJ1-4; 10 nucleotides line up with TRBD1. CDR3 length equals 16 residues. Trimming at V came to 5 bases and at J to 5 bases, leaving 8 bases not matched to a gene. Germline CDR1 SGHTA, CDR2 FQGNSA.